The text below deals with one TCR beta chain. Per the original methods: Amplification with reference gene primers provided the estimates of nucleated cell counts. Profiling relied on immunoSEQ multiplex PCR, and the TCRdb table lists in-frame clones only, not all of them. V and J calls and clone size are as listed in that table; D and trimming were resolved from the DNA. The sample lists nearly 100,000 clones; less than 85% were seen once. From germline, CDR1 is SQVTM and CDR2 ANQGSEA. Losses at the gene ends were 4 bases for V and 4 bases for J; bases not matched to a gene: 11. CDR3 length: 15 residues. The sample comes from a study of blood T cell repertoires in COVID-19. Looking at the study overall: The cDNA or gDNA used as material had been derived from T cells, B-cell-depleted T cells, or PBMCs.

Source material: peripheral blood. This TCR was sampled from a woman between 55 and 75 years old with acute or convalescent COVID-19. V gene TRBV29-1 combines with J gene TRBJ1-2; 8 bases are shared with TRBD1. CDR3 coding DNA: TGCAGCGTTGGCTTGTCAGGGGGCGCCGGCTATGGCTACACCTTC. It translates to CSVGLSGGAGYGYTF.